The sequence of this T cell receptor (beta chain) was determined in a study of T cells in Graves' hyperthyroidism and ophthalmopathy. General study results and limits: Ophthalmopathy cases were set apart from stable hyperthyroidism by a 13 V-J model. Most thyroid-expanded clonotypes above 0.001 were also found in blood. In validation, the model predicted ophthalmopathy. These predictions came a median roughly six months before onset.

The ends were cut back, 3 bases at V and 4 bases at J, with 13 bases in the middle. CDR3 length: 14 residues. Germline V gene sequence: CDR1 SGHNT, CDR2 YYREEE (reference sequence). Those with hyperthyroidism were 18 to 65 years old, newly diagnosed, and ill for under 2 months. What was amplified from RNA transcripts were TCR beta CDR3 regions. Using the HTBI primer set, a first-round RT-PCR was run on the TCR CDR3. TCRdb reprocessed the multiplex PCR reads via MiXCR and lists one record per CDR3 protein. The data hold about 26,000 distinct CDR3 sequences, with approximately 45% observed a single time. Points on this clonotype: The antigen is unknown.

The rearrangement joins TRBV5-4 to TRBJ2-5; D possibly corresponds to TRBD1 (7 bases). The sample taken for sequencing was blood. The TCR sequence derives from a woman aged 25 to 39 with Graves' hyperthyroidism. For the CDR3, the DNA is TGTGCCAGCAGCTGGACAGGAGGGGTAGAGACCCAGTACTTC. The encoded protein is CASSWTGGVETQYF. Supplemented by reference TRBV5-4 and TRBJ2-5, the full variable domain reads ETGVTQSPTHLIKTRGQQVTLRCSSQSGHNTVSWYQQALGQGPQFIFQYYREEENGRGNFPPRFSGLQFPNYSSELNVNALELDDSALYLCASSWTGGVETQYFGPGTRLLVL.